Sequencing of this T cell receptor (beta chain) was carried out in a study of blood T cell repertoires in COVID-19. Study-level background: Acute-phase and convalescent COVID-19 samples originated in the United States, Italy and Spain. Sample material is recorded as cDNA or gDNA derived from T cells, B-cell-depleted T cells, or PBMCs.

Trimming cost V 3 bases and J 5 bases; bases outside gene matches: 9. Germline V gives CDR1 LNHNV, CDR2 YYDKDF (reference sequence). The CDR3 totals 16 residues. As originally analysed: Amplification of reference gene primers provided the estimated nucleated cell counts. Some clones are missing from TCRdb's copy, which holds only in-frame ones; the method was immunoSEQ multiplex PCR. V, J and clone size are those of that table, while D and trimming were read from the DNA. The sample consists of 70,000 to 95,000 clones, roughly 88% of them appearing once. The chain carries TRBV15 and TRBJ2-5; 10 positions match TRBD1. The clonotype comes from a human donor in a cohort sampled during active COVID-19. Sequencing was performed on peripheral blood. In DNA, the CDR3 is TGTGCCACCAGCAGTGCCGGGACAGGGGCGGGTGAGACCCAGTACTTC. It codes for CATSSAGTGAGETQYF.